Detailed here is one T cell receptor (beta chain). Its antigen is as yet unknown. The data belong to a study of T cells in Graves' hyperthyroidism and ophthalmopathy. Overall study results and limits: Using 13 V-J features, a model discriminated ophthalmopathy from stable hyperthyroidism.

What was amplified from RNA transcripts were TCR beta CDR3 regions. The HTBI primer set drove a first-round RT-PCR of the TCR CDR3. TCRdb independently ran MiXCR on the multiplex PCR reads; one entry per CDR3 protein. The table records some 400,000 distinct CDR3 sequences, roughly 12% of them present only once. The PBMCs were sourced from fresh peripheral blood (about 10 ml). The sequence was obtained from a man aged 25 to 45 with Graves' hyperthyroidism that later progressed to Graves' ophthalmopathy. Material for sequencing was blood.

The CDR3 region is CASSLTGWGYTF. The CDR3 DNA sequence: TGCGCCAGCAGCCTGACAGGGTGGGGCTACACCTTC. The rearrangement joins TRBV5-1 to TRBJ1-2; 7 positions agree with TRBD1. This CDR3 spans 12 amino acids. J lost 8 bases, V lost 4 bases, and 5 bases had no gene match. The germline CDR1 and CDR2 sequences are SGHRS and YFSETQ.